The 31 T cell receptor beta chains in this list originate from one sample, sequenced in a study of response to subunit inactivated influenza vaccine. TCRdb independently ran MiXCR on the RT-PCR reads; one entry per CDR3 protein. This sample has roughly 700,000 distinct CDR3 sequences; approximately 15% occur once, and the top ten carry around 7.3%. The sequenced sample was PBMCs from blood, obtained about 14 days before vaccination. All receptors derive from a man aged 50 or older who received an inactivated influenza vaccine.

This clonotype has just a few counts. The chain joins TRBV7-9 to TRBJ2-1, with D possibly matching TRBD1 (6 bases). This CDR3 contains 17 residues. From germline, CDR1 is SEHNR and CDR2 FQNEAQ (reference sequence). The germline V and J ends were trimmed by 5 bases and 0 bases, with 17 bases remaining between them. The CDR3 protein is CASSRQTGPSSYNEQFF. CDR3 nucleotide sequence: TGTGCCAGCAGCCGTCAGACAGGTCCTAGCTCCTACAATGAGCAGTTCTTC.

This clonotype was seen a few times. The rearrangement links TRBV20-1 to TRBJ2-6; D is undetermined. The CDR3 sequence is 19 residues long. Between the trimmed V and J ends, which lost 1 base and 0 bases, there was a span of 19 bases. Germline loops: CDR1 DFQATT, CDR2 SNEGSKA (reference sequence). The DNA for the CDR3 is TGCAGTGCTAGAGTCCCGTTTCAGGCATATAGCTCTGGGGCCAACGTCCTGACTTTC. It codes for CSARVPFQAYSSGANVLTF.

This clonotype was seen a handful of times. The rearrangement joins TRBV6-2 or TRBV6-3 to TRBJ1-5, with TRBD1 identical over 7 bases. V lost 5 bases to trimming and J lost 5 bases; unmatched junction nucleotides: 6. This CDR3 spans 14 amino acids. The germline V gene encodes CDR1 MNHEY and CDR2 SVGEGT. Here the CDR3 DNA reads TGTGCCAGCAGTACCTGGGACAGATATCAGCCCCAGCATTTT. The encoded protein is CASSTWDRYQPQHF.

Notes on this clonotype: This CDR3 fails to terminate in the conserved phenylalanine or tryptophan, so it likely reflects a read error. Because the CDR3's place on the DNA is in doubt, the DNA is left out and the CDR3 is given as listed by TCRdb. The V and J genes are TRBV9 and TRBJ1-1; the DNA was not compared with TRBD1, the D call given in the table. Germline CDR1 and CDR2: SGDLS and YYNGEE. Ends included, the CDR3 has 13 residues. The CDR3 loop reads CASSVEPWAPGTV.

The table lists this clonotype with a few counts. The CDR3 is CASDHRNTGELFF. The CDR3 region has the DNA TGTGCCAGCGACCACAGGAACACCGGGGAGCTGTTTTTT. The gene calls are TRBV12-3 or TRBV12-4 and TRBJ2-2; no clear D gene. CDR3 length equals 13 residues. Trimming left V 8 bases short and J 1 base short, with 8 bases between.

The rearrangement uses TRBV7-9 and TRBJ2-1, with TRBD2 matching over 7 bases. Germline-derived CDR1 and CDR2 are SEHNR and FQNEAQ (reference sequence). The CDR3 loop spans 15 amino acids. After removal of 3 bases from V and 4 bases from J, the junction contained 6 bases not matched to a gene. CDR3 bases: TGTGCCAGCAGCTTCAGGCGGGAGTCATACAATGAGCAGTTCTTC. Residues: CASSFRRESYNEQFF.

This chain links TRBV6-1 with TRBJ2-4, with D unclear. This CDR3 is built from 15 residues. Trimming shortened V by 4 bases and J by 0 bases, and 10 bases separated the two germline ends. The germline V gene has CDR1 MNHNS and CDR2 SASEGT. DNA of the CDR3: TGTGCCAGCAGTGGTGAAAGCCTAGCCAAAAACATTCAGTACTTC. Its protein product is CASSGESLAKNIQYF.

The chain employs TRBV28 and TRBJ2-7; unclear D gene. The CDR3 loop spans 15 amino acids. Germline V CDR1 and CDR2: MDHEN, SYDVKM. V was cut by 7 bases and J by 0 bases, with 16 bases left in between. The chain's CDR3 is CASNPRASASYEQYF. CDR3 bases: TGTGCCAGCAACCCCCGGGCCTCCGCCTCCTACGAGCAGTACTTC.

The CDR3 spells CAISPRTGSPPDTQYF. Written as DNA, the CDR3 is TGTGCCATCAGTCCTCGGACAGGAAGTCCCCCAGATACGCAGTATTTT. The V call is TRBV10-3, the J call TRBJ2-3; 7 bases line up with TRBD1. V gave up 5 bases and J gave up 4 bases; unmatched junction bases: 12. CDR1 and CDR2 (germline): ENHRY, SYGVKD. There are 16 residues in the CDR3.

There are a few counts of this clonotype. The chain's CDR3 is CSARAGGVGELFF. DNA for the CDR3: TGCAGTGCTAGAGCGGGGGGGGTCGGGGAGCTGTTTTTT. V and J are TRBV20-1 and TRBJ2-2; TRBD2 aligns across 8 bases. CDR1 and CDR2 from the germline V gene are DFQATT and SNEGSKA (reference sequence). Losses at the gene ends were 1 base for V and 7 bases for J; bases not matched to a gene: 2. The CDR3 length is 13 residues.

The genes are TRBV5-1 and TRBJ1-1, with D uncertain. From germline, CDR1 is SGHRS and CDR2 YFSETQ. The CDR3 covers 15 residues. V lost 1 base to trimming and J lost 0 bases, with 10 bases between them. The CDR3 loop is CASSLSRQLNTEAFF. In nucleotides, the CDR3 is TGCGCCAGCAGCTTGTCACGCCAGTTGAACACTGAAGCTTTCTTT.

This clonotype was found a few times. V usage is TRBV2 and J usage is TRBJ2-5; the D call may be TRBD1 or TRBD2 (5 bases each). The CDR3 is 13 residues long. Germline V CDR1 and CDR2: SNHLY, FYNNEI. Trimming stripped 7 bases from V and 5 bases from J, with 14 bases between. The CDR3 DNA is TGTGCCAGCAATTCTCAGGGAGACGAGACCCAGTACTTC. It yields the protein CASNSQGDETQYF.

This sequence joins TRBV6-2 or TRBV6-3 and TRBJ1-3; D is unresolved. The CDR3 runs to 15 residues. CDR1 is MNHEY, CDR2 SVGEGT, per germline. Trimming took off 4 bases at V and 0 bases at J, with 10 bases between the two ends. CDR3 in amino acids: CASSLIHRSGNTIYF. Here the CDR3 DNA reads TGTGCCAGCAGTTTGATCCACCGCTCTGGAAACACCATATATTTT.

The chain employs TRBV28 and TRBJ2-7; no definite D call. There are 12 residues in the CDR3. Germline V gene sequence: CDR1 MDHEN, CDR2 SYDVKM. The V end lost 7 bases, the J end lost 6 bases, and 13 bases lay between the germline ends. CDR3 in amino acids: CASKATAIEQYF. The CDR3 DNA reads TGTGCCAGCAAAGCAACCGCGATCGAGCAGTACTTC.

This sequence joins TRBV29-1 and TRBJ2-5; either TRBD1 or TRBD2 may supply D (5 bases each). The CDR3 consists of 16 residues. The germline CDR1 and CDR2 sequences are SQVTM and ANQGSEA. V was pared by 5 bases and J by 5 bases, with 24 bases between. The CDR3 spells CSVSTRDGKHSETQYF. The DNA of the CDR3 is TGCAGCGTTTCAACCCGGGACGGAAAACATTCTGAGACCCAGTACTTC.

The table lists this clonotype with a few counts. The chain's CDR3 is CSAPAGAYTGELFF. CDR3 coding DNA: TGCAGTGCTCCAGCGGGGGCCTACACCGGGGAGCTGTTTTTT. The chain joins TRBV20-1 to TRBJ2-2; 8 positions agree with TRBD2. With 5 bases clipped from V and 3 bases from J, the junction kept 5 bases outside the gene matches. CDR3 length: 14 amino acids. Germline CDR1 reads DFQATT; CDR2 reads SNEGSKA (reference sequence).

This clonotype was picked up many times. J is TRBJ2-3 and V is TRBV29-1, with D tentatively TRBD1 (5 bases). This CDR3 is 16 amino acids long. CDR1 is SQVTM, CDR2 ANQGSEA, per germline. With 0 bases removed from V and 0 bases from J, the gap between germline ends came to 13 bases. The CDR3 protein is CSVEDRVRGSTDTQYF. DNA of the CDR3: TGCAGCGTTGAAGATCGTGTAAGGGGCAGCACAGATACGCAGTATTTT.

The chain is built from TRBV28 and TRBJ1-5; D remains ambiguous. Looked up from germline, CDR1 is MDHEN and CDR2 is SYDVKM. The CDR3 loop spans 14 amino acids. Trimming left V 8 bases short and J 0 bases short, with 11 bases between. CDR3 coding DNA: TGTGCCAGCGCAGGAGGCCTTAGCAATCAGCCCCAGCATTTT. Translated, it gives CASAGGLSNQPQHF.

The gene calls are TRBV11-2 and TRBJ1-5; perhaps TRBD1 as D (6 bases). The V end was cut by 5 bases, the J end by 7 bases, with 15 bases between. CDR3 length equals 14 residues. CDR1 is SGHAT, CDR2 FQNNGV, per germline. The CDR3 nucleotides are TGTGCCAGCAGCCCCCTGGATGGGGGCCAGCCCCAGCATTTT. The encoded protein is CASSPLDGGQPQHF.

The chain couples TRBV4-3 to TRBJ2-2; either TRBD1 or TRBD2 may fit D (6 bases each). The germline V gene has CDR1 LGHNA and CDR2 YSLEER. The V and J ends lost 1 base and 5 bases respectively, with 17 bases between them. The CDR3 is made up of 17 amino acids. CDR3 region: CASSQGSRTAGTGELFF. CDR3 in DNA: TGCGCCAGCAGCCAAGGGTCGCGGACAGCGGGTACCGGGGAGCTGTTTTTT.

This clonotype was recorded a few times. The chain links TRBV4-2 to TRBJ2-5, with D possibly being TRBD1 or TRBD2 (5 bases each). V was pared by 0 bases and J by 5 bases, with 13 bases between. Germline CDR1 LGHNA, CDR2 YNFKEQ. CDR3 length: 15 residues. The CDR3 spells CASSQDSGWGETQYF. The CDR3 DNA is TGTGCCAGCAGCCAAGATTCGGGGTGGGGGGAGACCCAGTACTTC.

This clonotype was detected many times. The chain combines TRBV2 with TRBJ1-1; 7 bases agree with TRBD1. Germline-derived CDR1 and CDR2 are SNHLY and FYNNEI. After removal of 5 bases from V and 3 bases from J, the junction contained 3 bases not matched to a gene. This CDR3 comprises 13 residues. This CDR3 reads CASSQTGDTEAFF. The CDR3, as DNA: TGTGCCAGCAGTCAAACAGGGGACACTGAAGCTTTCTTT.

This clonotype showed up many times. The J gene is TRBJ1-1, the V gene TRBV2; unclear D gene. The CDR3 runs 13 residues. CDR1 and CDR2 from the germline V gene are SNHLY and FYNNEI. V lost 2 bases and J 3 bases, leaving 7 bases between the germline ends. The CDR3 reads CASSERSDTEAFF. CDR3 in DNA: TGTGCCAGCAGTGAACGGTCGGACACTGAAGCTTTCTTT. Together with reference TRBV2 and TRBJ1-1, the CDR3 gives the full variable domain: EPEVTQTPSHQVTQMGQEVILRCVPISNHLYFYWYRQILGQKVEFLVSFYNNEISEKSEIFDDQFSVERPDGSNFTLKIRSTKLEDSAMYFCASSERSDTEAFFGQGTRLTVV.

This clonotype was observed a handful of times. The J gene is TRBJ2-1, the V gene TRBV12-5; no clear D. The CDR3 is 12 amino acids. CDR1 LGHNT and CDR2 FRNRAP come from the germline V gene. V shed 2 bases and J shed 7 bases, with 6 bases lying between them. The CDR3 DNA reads TGTGCTAGTGGTTTGCTGAGAAATGAGCAGTTCTTC. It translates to CASGLLRNEQFF.

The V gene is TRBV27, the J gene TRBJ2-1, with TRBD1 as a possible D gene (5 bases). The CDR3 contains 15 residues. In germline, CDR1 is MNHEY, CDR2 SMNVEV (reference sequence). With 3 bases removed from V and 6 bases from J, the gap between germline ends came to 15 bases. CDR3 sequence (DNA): TGTGCCAGCAGTTTGGCAGGGTTCGGGCCCAATGAGCAGTTCTTC. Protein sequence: CASSLAGFGPNEQFF.

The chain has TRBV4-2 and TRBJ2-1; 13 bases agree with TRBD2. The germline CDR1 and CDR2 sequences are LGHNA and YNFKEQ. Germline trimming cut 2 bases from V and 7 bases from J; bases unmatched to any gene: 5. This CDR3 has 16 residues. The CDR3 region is CASSQSGTSGENEQFF. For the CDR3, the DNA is TGTGCCAGCAGCCAATCTGGGACTAGCGGGGAAAATGAGCAGTTCTTC.

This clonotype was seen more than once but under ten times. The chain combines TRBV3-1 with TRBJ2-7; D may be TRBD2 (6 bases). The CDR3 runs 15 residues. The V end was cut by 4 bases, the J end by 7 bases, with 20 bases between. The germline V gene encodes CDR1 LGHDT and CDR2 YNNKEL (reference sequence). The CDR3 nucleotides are TGTGCCAGCAGCCCCCCTCGCGGGGCTGGGGGGGAGCAGTACTTC. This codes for CASSPPRGAGGEQYF.

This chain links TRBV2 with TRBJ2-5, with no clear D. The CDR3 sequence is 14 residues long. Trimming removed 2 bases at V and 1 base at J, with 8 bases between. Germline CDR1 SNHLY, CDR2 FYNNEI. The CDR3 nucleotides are TGTGCCAGCAGTGAACCAGCCGCCCAAGAGACCCAGTACTTC. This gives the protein CASSEPAAQETQYF.

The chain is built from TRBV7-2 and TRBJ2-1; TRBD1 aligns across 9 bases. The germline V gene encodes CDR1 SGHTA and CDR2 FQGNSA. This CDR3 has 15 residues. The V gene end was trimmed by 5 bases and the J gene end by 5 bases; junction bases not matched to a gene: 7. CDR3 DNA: TGTGCCAGCAGCCGCTGGGACAGGGCCAACAATGAGCAGTTCTTC. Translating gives CASSRWDRANNEQFF. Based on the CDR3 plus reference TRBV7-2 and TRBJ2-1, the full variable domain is GAGVSQSPSNKVTEKGKDVELRCDPISGHTALYWYRQSLGQGLEFLIYFQGNSAPDKSGLPSDRFSAERTGGSVSTLTIQRTQQEDSAVYLCASSRWDRANNEQFFGPGTRLTVL.

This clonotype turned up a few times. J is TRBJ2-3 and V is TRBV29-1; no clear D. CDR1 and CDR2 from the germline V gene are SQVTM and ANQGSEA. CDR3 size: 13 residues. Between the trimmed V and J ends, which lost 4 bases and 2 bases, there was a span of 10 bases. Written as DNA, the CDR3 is TGCAGCGTTGCGCCTCGGAACACAGATACGCAGTATTTT. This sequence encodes CSVAPRNTDTQYF.

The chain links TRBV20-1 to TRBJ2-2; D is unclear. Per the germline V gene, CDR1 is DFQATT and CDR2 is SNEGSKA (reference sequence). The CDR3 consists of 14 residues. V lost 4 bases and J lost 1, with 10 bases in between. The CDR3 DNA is TGCAGTGCTACTCCAACACTGAACACCGGGGAGCTGTTTTTT. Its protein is CSATPTLNTGELFF.